This T cell receptor beta chain was sequenced in a study of blood T cells in healthy people across ages. Primed by a sample-barcoded 5' primer and a J-beta primer mix, a second PCR proceeded for about 7 to 11 cycles. Each CDR3 protein gets one entry after TCRdb re-called the 5' RACE reads with MiXCR. The sample contains around 800,000 distinct CDR3 sequences, roughly 24% of which appear only once. With 5 bases removed from V and 6 bases from J, the gap between germline ends came to 14 bases. CDR1 MNHEY and CDR2 SMNVEV come from the germline V gene (reference sequence). The CDR3 is made up of 14 amino acids. Study results and caveats: Those diversity estimates obtained from one million T cells were thought to be underestimates.

This clonotype has more than one count but fewer than ten. Its target is not known. These data also formed part of another study, on T cells of mothers and their children. From that paper: All donors were healthy and Caucasian; they were a few mothers and their six children. Every mother produced more than 10 million TCR beta CDR3 reads, whereas every child provided about 3 million. Overlap measured in related mother-child pairs was slightly, non-significantly higher than in unrelated pairs.

The V call is TRBV27, the J call TRBJ1-5; D is unclear. This clonotype was sampled from a boy between 10 and 17 years old in good health. The sample taken for sequencing was blood. CDR3 in DNA: TGTGCCAGCAGTCCGAGGACTAGAGGTCAGCCCCAGCATTTT. Protein sequence: CASSPRTRGQPQHF.